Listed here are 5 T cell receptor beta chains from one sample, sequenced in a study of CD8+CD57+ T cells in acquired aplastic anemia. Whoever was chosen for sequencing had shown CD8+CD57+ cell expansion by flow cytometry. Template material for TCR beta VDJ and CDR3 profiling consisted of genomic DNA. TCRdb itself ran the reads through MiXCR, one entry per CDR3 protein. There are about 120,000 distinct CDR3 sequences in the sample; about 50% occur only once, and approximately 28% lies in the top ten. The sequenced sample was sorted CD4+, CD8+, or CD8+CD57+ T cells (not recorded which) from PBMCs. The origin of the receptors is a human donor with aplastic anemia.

CDR3: CASSRFRDRKIDEQFF. CDR3 DNA: TGTGCCAGCAGCCGATTCCGGGACAGGAAGATCGATGAGCAGTTCTTC. The chain joins TRBV14 to TRBJ2-1; 8 nucleotides match TRBD1. Germline CDR1 is SGHDN and CDR2 is FVKESK. V dropped 4 bases and J dropped 8; count of bases not matched to a gene: 13. The CDR3 is made up of 16 amino acids.

CDR3 DNA sequence: TGTGCCACCGCGGGGTCAGGGAATCAGCCCCAGCATTTT. It yields the protein CATAGSGNQPQHF. This chain joins TRBV24-1 and TRBJ1-5, with a tentative D call TRBD1 (5 bases). Germline V gene data show CDR1 as KGHDR and CDR2 as SFDVKD. The V gene lost 9 bases and the J gene lost 4 bases, with 12 bases spanning the gap. There are 13 residues in the CDR3.

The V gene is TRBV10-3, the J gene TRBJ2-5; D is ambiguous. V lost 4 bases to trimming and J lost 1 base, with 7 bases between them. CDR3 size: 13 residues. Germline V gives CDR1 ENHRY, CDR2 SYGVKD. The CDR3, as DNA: TGTGCCATCAGTGCCACCCGCCAAGAGACCCAGTACTTC. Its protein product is CAISATRQETQYF.

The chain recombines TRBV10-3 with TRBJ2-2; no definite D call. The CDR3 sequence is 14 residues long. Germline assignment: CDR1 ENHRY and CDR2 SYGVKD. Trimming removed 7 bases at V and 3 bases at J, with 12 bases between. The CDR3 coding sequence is TGTGCCATCATGTCTGCGACGCACACCGGGGAGCTGTTTTTT. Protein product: CAIMSATHTGELFF.

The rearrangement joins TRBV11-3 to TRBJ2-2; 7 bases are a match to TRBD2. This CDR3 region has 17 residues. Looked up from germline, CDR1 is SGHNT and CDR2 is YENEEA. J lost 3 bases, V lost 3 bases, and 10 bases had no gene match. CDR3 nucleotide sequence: TGTGCCAGCAGCTTCTCGGGCGGGAGTGGGTACACCGGGGAGCTGTTTTTT. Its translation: CASSFSGGSGYTGELFF.